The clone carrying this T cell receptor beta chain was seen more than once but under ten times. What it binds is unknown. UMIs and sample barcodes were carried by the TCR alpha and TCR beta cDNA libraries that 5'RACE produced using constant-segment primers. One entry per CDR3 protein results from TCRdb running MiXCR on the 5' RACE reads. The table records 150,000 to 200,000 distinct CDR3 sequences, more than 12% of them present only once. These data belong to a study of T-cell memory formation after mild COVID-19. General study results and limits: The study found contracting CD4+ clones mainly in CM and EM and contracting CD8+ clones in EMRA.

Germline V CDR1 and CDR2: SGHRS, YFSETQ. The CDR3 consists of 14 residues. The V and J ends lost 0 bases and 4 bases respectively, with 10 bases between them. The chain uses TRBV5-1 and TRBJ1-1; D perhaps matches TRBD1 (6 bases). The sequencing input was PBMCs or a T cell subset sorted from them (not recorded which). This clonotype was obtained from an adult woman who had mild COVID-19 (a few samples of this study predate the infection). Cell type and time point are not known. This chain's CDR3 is CASSLGQEITEAFF. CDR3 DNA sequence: TGCGCCAGCAGCTTGGGACAGGAGATCACTGAAGCTTTCTTT.